This T cell receptor (beta chain) was observed in a study of shared clonotypes between healthy human individuals. Germline CDR1 and CDR2: SGDLS and YYNGEE. This CDR3 region has 16 residues. V dropped 3 bases and J dropped 2; count of bases not matched to a gene: 3. TCRdb keeps only in-frame clones here, not all; method: immunoSEQ multiplex PCR. The table lists over 2 million clones, 95% of them singletons. The specimen was naive CD4+ T cells sorted from blood. Noted subset: CD45RA+ positively selected. This receptor was taken from a man aged 18-30 years in good health. The chain combines TRBV9 with TRBJ2-1; 12 bases match TRBD2. The DNA of the CDR3 is TGTGCCAGCAGCGGGACTAGCGGGATTCCCTACAATGAGCAGTTCTTC. Protein product: CASSGTSGIPYNEQFF.